The 23 T cell receptor beta chains presented below share a single source sample, sequenced in a study of radiotherapy plus CTLA-4 blockade in lung cancer. The assay was immunoSEQ multiplex PCR, and TCRdb's table has in-frame clones only and misses some. The sample has approximately 52,000 clones; around 79% are singletons. The material sequenced was peripheral blood, taken from a patient treated with radiotherapy plus ipilimumab. The origin of the receptors is a human donor with non-small cell lung cancer who had a complete response to radiotherapy plus ipilimumab.

The rearrangement links TRBV2 to TRBJ1-3; possibly TRBD1 for D (5 bases). Germline-derived CDR1 and CDR2 are SNHLY and FYNNEI. V lost 1 base, J lost 1 base, and 8 bases lay in between. The CDR3 runs 15 residues. CDR3 in DNA: TGTGCCAGCAGTGAAGAGGCAGGGTCTGGAAACACCATATATTTT. Encoded protein: CASSEEAGSGNTIYF. The variable domain in full, with the rest retrieved from reference TRBV2 and TRBJ1-3, is EPEVTQTPSHQVTQMGQEVILRCVPISNHLYFYWYRQILGQKVEFLVSFYNNEISEKSEIFDDQFSVERPDGSNFTLKIRSTKLEDSAMYFCASSEEAGSGNTIYFGEGSWLTVV.

Details on this clone: At one end the junction does not follow the germline gene, possibly because of a read error. The chain links TRBV6-6 to TRBJ2-1; 8 nucleotides line up with TRBD2. Germline V gives CDR1 MNHNY, CDR2 SVGAGI (reference sequence). The CDR3 is made up of 14 amino acids. The CDR3 is CAISTSGVYNEQFF. The CDR3 DNA reads as TGTGCCATCAGTACTAGCGGAGTTTACAATGAGCAGTTCTTC.

This clone was seen once. This chain uses TRBV7-2 with TRBJ1-1, with a weak D call TRBD1 (5 bases). The germline V and J ends were trimmed by 4 bases and 11 bases, with 11 bases remaining between them. The CDR3 runs to 11 residues. Germline V gene sequence: CDR1 SGHTA, CDR2 FQGNSA. CDR3 DNA: TGTGCCAGCAGCTCCGGGTCAGGGGCTTTCTTT. Its protein product is CASSSGSGAFF. The full variable domain, completed using reference TRBV7-2 and TRBJ1-1, is GAGVSQSPSNKVTEKGKDVELRCDPISGHTALYWYRQSLGQGLEFLIYFQGNSAPDKSGLPSDRFSAERTGGSVSTLTIQRTQQEDSAVYLCASSSGSGAFFGQGTRLTVV.

The CDR3 protein is CASRPGTSNTEAFF. The CDR3 coding sequence is TGTGCCAGCAGACCGGGAACGTCGAACACTGAAGCTTTCTTT. The chain recombines TRBV7-9 with TRBJ1-1; D is uncertain. Deletions cut 6 bases from V and 1 base from J, with 12 bases between. The CDR3 runs to 14 residues. Germline assignment: CDR1 SEHNR and CDR2 FQNEAQ (reference sequence). The variable domain in full, completed from reference TRBV7-9 and TRBJ1-1, reads DTGVSQNPRHKITKRGQNVTFRCDPISEHNRLYWYRQTLGQGPEFLTYFQNEAQLEKSRLLSDRFSAERPKGSFSTLEIQRTEQGDSAMYLCASRPGTSNTEAFFGQGTRLTVV.

The chain uses TRBV18 and TRBJ1-3; 7 bases map to TRBD1. With 5 bases clipped from V and 4 bases from J, the junction kept 11 bases outside the gene matches. Per germline, CDR1 KGHSH and CDR2 LQKENI. CDR3 size: 16 residues. Here the CDR3 DNA reads TGTGCCAGCTCAGCCAGGGGGTATCAAGCCGGAAACACCATATATTTT. Translation gives CASSARGYQAGNTIYF.

This clone was observed a few times. The rearrangement uses TRBV7-2 and TRBJ2-7; D gene ambiguous. The CDR3 contains 13 residues. Germline-derived CDR1 and CDR2 are SGHTA and FQGNSA. Trimming shortened V by 3 bases and J by 2 bases, and 8 bases separated the two germline ends. The DNA of the CDR3 is TGTGCCAGCAGCTTCGCGGCCACCTACGAGCAGTACTTC. The encoded protein is CASSFAATYEQYF.

V is TRBV5-1 and J is TRBJ2-1; TRBD2 agrees at 8 bases. V shed 4 bases and J 6 bases; nucleotides not matched to a gene: 6. The CDR3 consists of 14 residues. The germline gives CDR1 SGHRS, CDR2 YFSETQ. DNA for the CDR3: TGCGCCAGCAGCCCTAGCGGGCGTCCCAATGAGCAGTTCTTC. It specifies CASSPSGRPNEQFF.

This clone was seen a few times. This rearrangement joins TRBV12-5 to TRBJ1-3, with a weak D call TRBD1 (5 bases). V shed 0 bases and J shed 8 bases, with 17 bases lying between them. Germline values: CDR1 LGHNT, CDR2 FRNRAP. The CDR3 covers 16 residues. CDR3 coding DNA: TGTGCTAGTGGTTTGGTACAAGCAGGGCAGATAGACACCATATATTTT. It is translated as CASGLVQAGQIDTIYF.

Here the CDR3 reads CASSLGGSGGRVETQYF. CDR3 in DNA: TGCGCCAGCAGCCTCGGTGGTAGCGGGGGGCGAGTGGAGACCCAGTACTTC. The V call is TRBV5-1, the J call TRBJ2-5, with TRBD2 identical over 10 bases. Germline trimming cut 4 bases from V and 5 bases from J; bases unmatched to any gene: 14. Germline V CDR1 and CDR2: SGHRS, YFSETQ. The CDR3 consists of 17 residues.

The genes are TRBV7-2 and TRBJ2-7; 9 nucleotides match TRBD1. Losses at the gene ends were 1 base for V and 4 bases for J; bases not matched to a gene: 5. This CDR3 has 15 amino acids. Looked up from germline, CDR1 is SGHTA and CDR2 is FQGNSA. The CDR3 is CASSLGTGVMYEQYV. As DNA, the CDR3 is TGTGCCAGCAGCTTAGGGACAGGGGTTATGTACGAGCAGTACGTC.

The chain couples TRBV7-6 to TRBJ2-7; D is perhaps TRBD2 (6 bases). Trimming left V 2 bases short and J 3 bases short, with 11 bases between. Germline V lookup: CDR1 SGHVS, CDR2 FNYEAQ. The CDR3 is 14 residues long. For the CDR3, the DNA is TGTGCCAGCAGCTTACTCGGGGGAAACTACGAGCAGTACTTC. Amino acids: CASSLLGGNYEQYF.

The chain carries TRBV10-2 and TRBJ1-2, with D perhaps matching TRBD1 (6 bases). V lost 6 bases, J lost 2 bases, and 10 bases lay in between. There are 13 residues in the CDR3. Germline V CDR1 and CDR2: WSHSY, SAAADI. CDR3 coding DNA: TGCGCCAGCAGAGATACAGGGAACTATGGCTACACCTTC. It specifies CASRDTGNYGYTF.

This clone was recorded once. V usage is TRBV18 and J usage is TRBJ2-1; D may be TRBD2 (6 bases). The germline V gene has CDR1 KGHSH and CDR2 LQKENI. The CDR3 length is 15 residues. The ends were cut back, 2 bases at V and 1 base at J, with 9 bases in the middle. CDR3 DNA: TGTGCCAGCTCACCAGGAGGGCCTTCCTACAATGAGCAGTTCTTC. It is translated as CASSPGGPSYNEQFF.

This clone has just one count. The rearrangement links TRBV5-1 to TRBJ2-5; D gene ambiguous. This CDR3 spans 16 amino acids. CDR1 SGHRS and CDR2 YFSETQ come from the germline V gene. V was pared by 1 base and J by 1 base, with 14 bases between. The CDR3: CASSLMPRSGQETQYF. Written as DNA, the CDR3 is TGCGCCAGCAGCTTGATGCCTAGGTCCGGCCAAGAGACCCAGTACTTC.

V usage is TRBV7-8 and J usage is TRBJ2-1, with TRBD2 identical over 9 bases. Germline CDR1 and CDR2: SGHVS and FQNEAQ. With 7 bases clipped from V and 1 base from J, the junction kept 20 bases outside the gene matches. The CDR3 extends over 20 amino acids. The CDR3 region is CASTPLGRGLAGLSYNEQFF. CDR3 nucleotide sequence: TGTGCCAGCACCCCCCTGGGCCGGGGGCTAGCGGGATTATCCTACAATGAGCAGTTCTTC.

In this sample, this clone turned up a few times. DNA of the CDR3: TGTGCCGGACTAAGGACGGGTCGGGACACTGAAGCTTTCTTT. Protein: CAGLRTGRDTEAFF. The chain joins TRBV6-5 to TRBJ1-1, with D hard to call. The CDR3 consists of 14 residues. Germline lookup yields CDR1 MNHEY and CDR2 SVGAGI. With 11 bases removed from V and 3 bases from J, the gap between germline ends came to 19 bases.

This clone was seen just once. At one boundary the junction diverges from the germline segment, which might be a read error. V usage is TRBV29-1 and J usage is TRBJ2-3; tentative D call: TRBD2 (5 bases). Germline V lookup: CDR1 SQVTM, CDR2 ANQGSEA. This CDR3 contains 15 residues. The CDR3 region is CSVEGNRGDVDTQYF. The CDR3 region has the DNA TGCAGCGTGGAAGGTAATCGGGGAGATGTAGATACGCAGTATTTT.

The genes are TRBV19 and TRBJ1-6, with 7 bases fitting TRBD1. The V segment lost 4 bases and the J segment 4 bases; nucleotides outside the gene matches: 7. This CDR3 contains 16 residues. The germline V gene has CDR1 LNHDA and CDR2 SQIVND (reference sequence). The CDR3 bases are TGTGCCAGTAGTAGAAGACAGGGTCGATATAATTCACCCCTCCACTTT. It translates to CASSRRQGRYNSPLHF. Together with reference TRBV19 and TRBJ1-6, the CDR3 gives the full variable domain: DGGITQSPKYLFRKEGQNVTLSCEQNLNHDAMYWYRQDPGQGLRLIYYSQIVNDFQKGDIAEGYSVSREKKESFPLTVTSAQKNPTAFYLCASSRRQGRYNSPLHFGNGTRLTVT.

The chain links TRBV7-2 to TRBJ2-3; TRBD2 might be the D (5 bases). V was pared by 4 bases and J by 11 bases, with 16 bases between. CDR3 size: 13 residues. Germline values: CDR1 SGHTA, CDR2 FQGNSA. CDR3 region: CASSSGLAVQQYF. The CDR3 DNA follows: TGTGCCAGCAGCTCCGGACTGGCTGTACAGCAGTATTTT.

The DNA of the CDR3 is TGCGCCAGCAGCCAGGACAGGGGATCTAATCAGCCCCAGCATTTT. This gives the protein CASSQDRGSNQPQHF. This chain links TRBV4-3 with TRBJ1-5; 9 bases are shared with TRBD1. Losses at the gene ends were 3 bases for V and 4 bases for J; bases not matched to a gene: 4. The germline V gene encodes CDR1 LGHNA and CDR2 YSLEER. This CDR3 contains 15 residues.

The V gene is TRBV4-1, the J gene TRBJ2-1; D is undetermined. The germline V gene has CDR1 MGHRA and CDR2 YSYEKL. The CDR3 sequence is 17 residues long. V lost 0 bases and J lost 1, with 13 bases in between. CDR3 coding DNA: TGCGCCAGCAGCCAAGAAGACGATCCAGCGTCCTACAATGAGCAGTTCTTC. Its translation is CASSQEDDPASYNEQFF.

This chain connects TRBV5-4 to TRBJ2-3; 10 bases agree with TRBD2. V was pared by 4 bases and J by 6 bases, with 5 bases of the junction left unmatched. Germline CDR1 and CDR2: SGHNT and YYREEE (reference sequence). There are 14 residues in the CDR3. DNA of the CDR3: TGTGCCAGCAGCCAGCGGGAGGGCCCTGATACGCAGTATTTT. Protein sequence: CASSQREGPDTQYF. The full variable domain, its missing parts supplied by reference TRBV5-4 and TRBJ2-3, is ETGVTQSPTHLIKTRGQQVTLRCSSQSGHNTVSWYQQALGQGPQFIFQYYREEENGRGNFPPRFSGLQFPNYSSELNVNALELDDSALYLCASSQREGPDTQYFGPGTRLTVL.

The CDR3 DNA is TGTGCCAGCAGCCTGACAGGGGGCGGCAATGGCTACACCTTC. As protein: CASSLTGGGNGYTF. The J gene is TRBJ1-2, the V gene TRBV13; 10 bases are shared with TRBD1. Germline-derived CDR1 and CDR2 are PRHDT and FYEKMQ (reference sequence). V shed 5 bases and J 6 bases; nucleotides not matched to a gene: 6. The CDR3 is 14 amino acids.